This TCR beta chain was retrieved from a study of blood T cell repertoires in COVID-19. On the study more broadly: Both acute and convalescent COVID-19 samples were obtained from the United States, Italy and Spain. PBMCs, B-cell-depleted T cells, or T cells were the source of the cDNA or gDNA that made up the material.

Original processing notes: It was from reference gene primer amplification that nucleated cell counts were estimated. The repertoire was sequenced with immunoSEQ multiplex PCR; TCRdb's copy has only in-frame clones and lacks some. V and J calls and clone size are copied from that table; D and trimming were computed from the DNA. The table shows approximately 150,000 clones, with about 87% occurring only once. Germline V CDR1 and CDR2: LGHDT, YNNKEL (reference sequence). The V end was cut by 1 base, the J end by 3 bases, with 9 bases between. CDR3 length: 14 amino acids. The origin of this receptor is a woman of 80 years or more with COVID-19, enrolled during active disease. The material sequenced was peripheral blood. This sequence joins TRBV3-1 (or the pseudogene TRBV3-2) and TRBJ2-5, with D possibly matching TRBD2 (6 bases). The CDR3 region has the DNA TGTGCCAGCAGCCAAGTGGCGGGGAAAGAGACCCAGTACTTC. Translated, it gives CASSQVAGKETQYF.